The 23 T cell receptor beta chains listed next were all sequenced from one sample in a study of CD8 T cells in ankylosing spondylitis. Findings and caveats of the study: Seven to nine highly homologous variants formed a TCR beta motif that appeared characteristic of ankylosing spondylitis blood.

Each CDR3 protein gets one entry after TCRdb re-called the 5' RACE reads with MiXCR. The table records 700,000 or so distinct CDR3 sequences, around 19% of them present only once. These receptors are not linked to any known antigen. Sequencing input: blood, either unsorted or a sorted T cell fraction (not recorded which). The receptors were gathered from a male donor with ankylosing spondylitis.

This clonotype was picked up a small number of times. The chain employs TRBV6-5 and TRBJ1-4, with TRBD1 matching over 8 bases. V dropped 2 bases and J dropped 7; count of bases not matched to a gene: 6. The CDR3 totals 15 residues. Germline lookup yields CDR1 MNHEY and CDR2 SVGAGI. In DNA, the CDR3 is TGTGCCAGCAGTTACGCCCAGGGGGCGCGTGAAAAACTGTTTTTT. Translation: CASSYAQGAREKLFF.

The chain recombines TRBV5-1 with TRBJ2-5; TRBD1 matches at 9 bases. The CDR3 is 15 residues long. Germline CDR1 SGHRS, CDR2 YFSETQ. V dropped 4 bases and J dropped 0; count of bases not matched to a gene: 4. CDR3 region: CASSRGDRDQETQYF. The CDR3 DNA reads TGCGCCAGCAGCCGAGGGGACAGGGACCAAGAGACCCAGTACTTC.

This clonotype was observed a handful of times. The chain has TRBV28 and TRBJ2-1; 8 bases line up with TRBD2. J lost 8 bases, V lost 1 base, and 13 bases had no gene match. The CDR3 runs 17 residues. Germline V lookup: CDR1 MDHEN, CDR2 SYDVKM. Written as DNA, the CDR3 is TGTGCCAGCAGTTTATCTAGCGGGCGCACCCTCGGGGATGAGCAGTTCTTC. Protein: CASSLSSGRTLGDEQFF.

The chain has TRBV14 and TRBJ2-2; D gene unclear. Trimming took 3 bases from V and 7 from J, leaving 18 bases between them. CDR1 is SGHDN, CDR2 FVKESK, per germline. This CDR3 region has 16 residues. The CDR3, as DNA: TGTGCCAGCAGCCAGTGGGCAGGCCCTCTGGGCGGGGAGCTGTTTTTT. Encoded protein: CASSQWAGPLGGELFF.

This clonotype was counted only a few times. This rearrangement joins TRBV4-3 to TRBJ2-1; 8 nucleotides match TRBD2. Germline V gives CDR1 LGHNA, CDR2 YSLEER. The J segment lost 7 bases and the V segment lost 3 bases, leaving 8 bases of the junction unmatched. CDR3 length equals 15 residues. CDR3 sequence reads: CASSQGASGRNEQFF. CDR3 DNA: TGCGCCAGCAGCCAGGGGGCTAGCGGGCGGAATGAGCAGTTCTTC.

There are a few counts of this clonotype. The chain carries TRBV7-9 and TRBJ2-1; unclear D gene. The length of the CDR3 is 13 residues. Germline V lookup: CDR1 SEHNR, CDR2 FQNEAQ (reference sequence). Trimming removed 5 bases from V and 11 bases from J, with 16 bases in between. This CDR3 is CASSAVLLAQQFF. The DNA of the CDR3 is TGTGCCAGCAGCGCCGTACTTTTGGCCCAGCAGTTCTTC.

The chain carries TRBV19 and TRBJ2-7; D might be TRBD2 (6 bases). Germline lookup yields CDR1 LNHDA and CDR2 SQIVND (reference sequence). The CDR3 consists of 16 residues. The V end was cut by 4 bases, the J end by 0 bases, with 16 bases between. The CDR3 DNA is TGTGCCAGTAGTACCTCCCTAGCGAGAATCTCCTACGAGCAGTACTTC. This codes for CASSTSLARISYEQYF.

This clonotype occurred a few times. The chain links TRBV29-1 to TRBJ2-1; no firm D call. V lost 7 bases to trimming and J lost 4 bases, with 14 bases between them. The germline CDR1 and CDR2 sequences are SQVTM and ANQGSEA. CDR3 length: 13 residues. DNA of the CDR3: TGCAGCGGCTCCCCGACTGAGTACAATGAGCAGTTCTTC. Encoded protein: CSGSPTEYNEQFF.

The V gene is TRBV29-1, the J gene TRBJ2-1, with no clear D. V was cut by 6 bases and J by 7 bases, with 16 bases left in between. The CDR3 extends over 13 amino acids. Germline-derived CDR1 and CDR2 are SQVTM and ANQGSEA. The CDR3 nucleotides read TGCAGCGTCCCTAGAACCAGGCCGAATGAGCAGTTCTTC. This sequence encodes CSVPRTRPNEQFF.

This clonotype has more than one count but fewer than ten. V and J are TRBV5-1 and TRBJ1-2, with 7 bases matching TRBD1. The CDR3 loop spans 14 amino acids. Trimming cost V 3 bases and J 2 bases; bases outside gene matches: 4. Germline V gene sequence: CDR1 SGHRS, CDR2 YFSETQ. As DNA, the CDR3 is TGCGCCAGCAGCTCGGGACAGACCAACTATGGCTACACCTTC. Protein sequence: CASSSGQTNYGYTF.

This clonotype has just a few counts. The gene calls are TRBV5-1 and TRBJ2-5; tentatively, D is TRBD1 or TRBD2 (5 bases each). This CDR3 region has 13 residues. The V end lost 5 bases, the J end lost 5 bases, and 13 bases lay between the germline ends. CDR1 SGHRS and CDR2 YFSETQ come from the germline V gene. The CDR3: CASSPGSGETQYF. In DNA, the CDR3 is TGCGCCAGCAGTCCGGGGTCAGGGGAGACCCAGTACTTC. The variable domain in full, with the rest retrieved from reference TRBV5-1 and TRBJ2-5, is KAGVTQTPRYLIKTRGQQVTLSCSPISGHRSVSWYQQTPGQGLQFLFEYFSETQRNKGNFPGRFSGRQFSNSRSEMNVSTLELGDSALYLCASSPGSGETQYFGPGTRLLVL.

The DNA of the CDR3 is TGTGCCAGCAGCGTAGCCAGCAATCAGCCCCAGCATTTT. Protein sequence: CASSVASNQPQHF. The rearrangement uses TRBV9 and TRBJ1-5; D unclear. Trimming left V 0 bases short and J 1 base short, with 2 bases between. The germline V gene has CDR1 SGDLS and CDR2 YYNGEE. The length of the CDR3 is 13 residues.

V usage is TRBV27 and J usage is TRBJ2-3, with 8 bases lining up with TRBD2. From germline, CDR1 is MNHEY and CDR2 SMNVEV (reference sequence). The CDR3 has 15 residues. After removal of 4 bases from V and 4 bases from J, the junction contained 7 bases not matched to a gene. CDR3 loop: CASSSLTSVPDTQYF. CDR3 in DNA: TGTGCCAGCAGTTCCCTGACTAGCGTCCCAGATACGCAGTATTTT.

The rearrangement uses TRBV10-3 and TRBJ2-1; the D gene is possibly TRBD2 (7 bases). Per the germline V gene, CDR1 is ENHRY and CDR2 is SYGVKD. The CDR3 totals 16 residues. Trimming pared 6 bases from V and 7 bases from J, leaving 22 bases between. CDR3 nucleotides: TGTGCCATCAGCCAGATGAGGGGGGGCGAAAGGAATGAGCAGTTCTTC. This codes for CAISQMRGGERNEQFF.

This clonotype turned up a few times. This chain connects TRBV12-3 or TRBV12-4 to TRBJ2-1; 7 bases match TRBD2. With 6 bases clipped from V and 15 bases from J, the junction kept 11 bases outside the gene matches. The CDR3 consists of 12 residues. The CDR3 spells CASSRPSGSRFF. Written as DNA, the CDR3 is TGTGCCAGCAGCCGACCTAGCGGATCTCGGTTCTTC.

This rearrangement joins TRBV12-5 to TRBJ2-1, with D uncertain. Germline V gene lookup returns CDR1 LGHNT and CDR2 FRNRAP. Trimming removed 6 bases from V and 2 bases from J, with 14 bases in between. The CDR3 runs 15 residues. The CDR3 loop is CASGPNFGAYNEQFF. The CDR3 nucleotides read TGTGCTAGTGGACCAAATTTTGGAGCCTACAATGAGCAGTTCTTC.

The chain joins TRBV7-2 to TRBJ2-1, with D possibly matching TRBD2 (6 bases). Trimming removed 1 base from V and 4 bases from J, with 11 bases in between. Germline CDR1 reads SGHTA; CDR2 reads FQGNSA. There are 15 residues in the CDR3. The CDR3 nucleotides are TGTGCCAGCAGCTTAGGCGAGCGGGCTTACAATGAGCAGTTCTTC. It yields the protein CASSLGERAYNEQFF.

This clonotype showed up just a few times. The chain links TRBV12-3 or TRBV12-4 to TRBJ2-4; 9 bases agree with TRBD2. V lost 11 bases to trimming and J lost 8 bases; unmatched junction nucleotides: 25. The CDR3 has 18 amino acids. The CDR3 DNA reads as TGTGCCTTCAGCCCCCCCCTCGCTAGCGGGGACCGGAGGGACATTCAGTACTTC. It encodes CAFSPPLASGDRRDIQYF.

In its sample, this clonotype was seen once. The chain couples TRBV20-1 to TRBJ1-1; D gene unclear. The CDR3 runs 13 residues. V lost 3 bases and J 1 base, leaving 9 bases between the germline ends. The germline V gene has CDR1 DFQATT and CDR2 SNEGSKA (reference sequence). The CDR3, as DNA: TGCAGTGCTAGGGAGACATCGAACACTGAAGCTTTCTTT. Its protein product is CSARETSNTEAFF.

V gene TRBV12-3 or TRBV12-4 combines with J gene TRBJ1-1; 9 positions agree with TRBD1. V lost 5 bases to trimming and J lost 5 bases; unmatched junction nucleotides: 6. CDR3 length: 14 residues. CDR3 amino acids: CASSVTGGITEAFF. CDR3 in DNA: TGTGCCAGCAGTGTGACAGGGGGAATAACTGAAGCTTTCTTT.

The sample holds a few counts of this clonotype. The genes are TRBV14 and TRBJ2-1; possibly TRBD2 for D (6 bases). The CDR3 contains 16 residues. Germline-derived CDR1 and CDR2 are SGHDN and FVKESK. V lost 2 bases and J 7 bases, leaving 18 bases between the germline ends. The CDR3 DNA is TGTGCCAGCAGCCAATATCACGGGAGCTCACGGAATGAGCAGTTCTTC. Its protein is CASSQYHGSSRNEQFF. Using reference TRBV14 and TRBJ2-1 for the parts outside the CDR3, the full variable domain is EAGVTQFPSHSVIEKGQTVTLRCDPISGHDNLYWYRRVMGKEIKFLLHFVKESKQDESGMPNNRFLAERTGGTYSTLKVQPAELEDSGVYFCASSQYHGSSRNEQFFGPGTRLTVL.

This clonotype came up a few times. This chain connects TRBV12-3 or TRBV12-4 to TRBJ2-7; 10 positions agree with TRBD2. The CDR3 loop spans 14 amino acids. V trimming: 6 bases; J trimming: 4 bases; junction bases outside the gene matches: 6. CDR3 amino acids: CASSASGSEYEQYF. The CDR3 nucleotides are TGTGCCAGCAGCGCTAGCGGGAGTGAATACGAGCAGTACTTC.

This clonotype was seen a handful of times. This CDR3 reads CASSMGVGGEAFF. CDR3 bases: TGCGCCAGCAGCATGGGAGTCGGGGGTGAAGCTTTCTTT. This chain joins TRBV5-1 and TRBJ1-1, with a possible D match to TRBD1 (5 bases). Germline V lookup: CDR1 SGHRS, CDR2 YFSETQ. The CDR3 length is 13 residues. V was shortened by 4 bases and J by 7 bases, with 14 bases between the two germline ends.